Sequencing of this TCR beta chain was carried out in a study of blood T cell repertoires in COVID-19. Unmatched junction bases numbered 13, after V lost 4 bases and J lost 11 bases. Germline V gene lookup returns CDR1 SGDLS and CDR2 YYNGEE. The CDR3 is made up of 15 amino acids. Per the original methods: From reference gene primer amplification, estimates of nucleated cell counts were derived. Using immunoSEQ multiplex PCR, the repertoire was profiled, and TCRdb retains in-frame clones only, with some absent. That table supplies the V and J calls and clone size; D and trimming were determined from the DNA. The sample includes 45,000 to 55,000 clones, 70% to 85% seen only once; the top ten take about 4.5%.

The chain carries TRBV9 and TRBJ1-5; 9 bases are a match to TRBD1. Material for sequencing was peripheral blood. The sequence derives from a man in his fifties or sixties with active COVID-19. CDR3 residues: CASSLGPDRGLTQHF. The CDR3 DNA follows: TGTGCCAGCAGCTTAGGGCCGGACAGGGGTTTGACCCAGCATTTT.